The rows below give T cell receptor beta chains drawn from one sample of a study of human T cells and chemical hapten exposure. TCRdb called the RACE reads again in MiXCR, with one record for every CDR3 protein. The table has nearly 350,000 distinct CDR3 sequences, roughly 6.9% seen once. This specimen was whole blood, taken in connection with sensitization to the hapten diphenylcyclopropenone (DPC). The origin of the receptors is a woman younger than 30 with alopecia areata. Some clones in this sample may be carry-over from other donors' samples. Each CDR3 is given with its conserved first and last residue. A D gene is named only where the DNA matches it firmly. The size of a clone is reported for some rows only, either as once, few or many, or as a class for expanded clones.

J gene: TRBJ1-3; D gene: -; CDR3 length: 15; clone size: -; V gene: TRBV20-1; CDR3 protein: CSARDRGSSGNTIYF; CDR3 DNA: TGCAGTGCTAGAGATCGGGGGAGCTCTGGAAACACCATATATTTT
J gene: TRBJ1-1; D gene: -; CDR3 length: 16; clone size: few; V gene: TRBV19; CDR3 protein: CASRPTGPKLNTEAFF; CDR3 DNA: TGTGCCAGTAGGCCCACAGGACCGAAGTTGAACACTGAAGCTTTCTTT
J gene: TRBJ1-2; D gene: TRBD1; CDR3 length: 14; clone size: -; V gene: TRBV5-1; CDR3 protein: CASTRGQGSYGYTF; CDR3 DNA: TGCGCCAGCACCCGAGGACAGGGGAGCTATGGCTACACCTTC
J gene: TRBJ1-5; D gene: TRBD1; CDR3 length: 15; clone size: few; V gene: TRBV28; CDR3 protein: CASSLGWQGGKPQHF; CDR3 DNA: TGTGCCAGCAGTTTAGGTTGGCAGGGGGGAAAGCCCCAGCATTTT
J gene: TRBJ1-4; D gene: -; CDR3 length: 15; clone size: once; V gene: TRBV7-9; CDR3 protein: CASSLASYQREKLFF; CDR3 DNA: TGTGCCAGCAGCTTAGCGAGTTACCAGCGGGAAAAACTGTTTTTT
J gene: TRBJ1-4; D gene: -; CDR3 length: 14; clone size: many; V gene: TRBV6-5; CDR3 protein: CASSPQGLEEKLFF; CDR3 DNA: TGTGCCAGCAGTCCCCAGGGGCTGGAGGAAAAACTGTTTTTT
J gene: TRBJ2-5; D gene: -; CDR3 length: 15; clone size: many; V gene: TRBV12-3/TRBV12-4; CDR3 protein: CASSLGSGVQETQYF; CDR3 DNA: TGTGCCAGCAGTTTAGGTTCGGGGGTCCAGGAGACCCAGTACTTC
J gene: TRBJ2-3; D gene: -; CDR3 length: 12; clone size: many; V gene: TRBV27; CDR3 protein: CASSTATDTQYF; CDR3 DNA: TGTGCCAGCAGTACCGCCACAGATACGCAGTATTTT
J gene: TRBJ2-4; D gene: -; CDR3 length: 15; clone size: many; V gene: TRBV12-3/TRBV12-4; CDR3 protein: CASSGHSDQANIQYF; CDR3 DNA: TGTGCCAGCAGTGGACATTCTGACCAAGCAAACATTCAGTACTTC
J gene: TRBJ2-3; D gene: -; CDR3 length: 14; clone size: few; V gene: TRBV6-5; CDR3 protein: CASGRGAVADTQYF; CDR3 DNA: TGTGCCAGCGGACGGGGGGCCGTTGCGGATACGCAGTATTTT
J gene: TRBJ1-1; D gene: -; CDR3 length: 11; clone size: few; V gene: TRBV4-2; CDR3 protein: CASSQDNEAFF; CDR3 DNA: TGTGCCAGCAGCCAAGATAATGAAGCTTTCTTT
J gene: TRBJ1-6; D gene: TRBD1; CDR3 length: 14; clone size: many; V gene: TRBV3-1; CDR3 protein: CASGDRNNNSPLHF; CDR3 DNA: TGTGCCTCCGGGGACAGGAATAATAATTCACCCCTCCACTTT
J gene: TRBJ2-7; D gene: TRBD2; CDR3 length: 18; clone size: -; V gene: TRBV20-1; CDR3 protein: CSARGTSGGRLGAYEQYF; CDR3 DNA: TGCAGTGCTAGAGGAACTAGCGGGGGACGCCTAGGGGCCTACGAGCAGTACTTC
J gene: TRBJ1-1; D gene: TRBD1; CDR3 length: 13; clone size: -; V gene: TRBV29-1; CDR3 protein: CSVSRDRETEAFF; CDR3 DNA: TGCAGCGTGTCCCGGGACAGGGAAACTGAAGCTTTCTTT
J gene: TRBJ2-3; D gene: -; CDR3 length: 15; clone size: -; V gene: TRBV6-5; CDR3 protein: CASSYSRGFTDTQYF; CDR3 DNA: TGTGCCAGCAGTTACTCGAGGGGGTTCACAGATACGCAGTATTTT
J gene: TRBJ2-1; D gene: -; CDR3 length: 18; clone size: many; V gene: TRBV3-1; CDR3 protein: CASSQRIPDTTSYNEQFF; CDR3 DNA: TGTGCCAGCAGCCAAAGAATACCTGACACTACCTCCTACAATGAGCAGTTCTTC
J gene: TRBJ2-2; D gene: -; CDR3 length: 15; clone size: few; V gene: TRBV9; CDR3 protein: CASSDGTGGSRELFF; CDR3 DNA: TGTGCCAGCAGCGATGGGACTGGCGGTTCGAGGGAGCTGTTTTTT
J gene: TRBJ1-2; D gene: TRBD1; CDR3 length: 13; clone size: many; V gene: TRBV12-3/TRBV12-4; CDR3 protein: CASRIQGTHGYTF; CDR3 DNA: TGTGCCAGCAGGATACAGGGGACCCATGGCTACACCTTC
J gene: TRBJ1-1; D gene: TRBD1; CDR3 length: 14; clone size: -; V gene: TRBV12-3/TRBV12-4; CDR3 protein: CASSWTGEDTEAFF; CDR3 DNA: TGTGCCAGCAGTTGGACAGGGGAGGACACTGAAGCTTTCTTT
J gene: TRBJ2-5; D gene: -; CDR3 length: 12; clone size: many; V gene: TRBV7-2; CDR3 protein: CASSLARETQYF; CDR3 DNA: TGTGCCAGCAGCTTAGCTCGCGAGACCCAGTACTTC
J gene: TRBJ1-1; D gene: TRBD1; CDR3 length: 14; clone size: few; V gene: TRBV7-2; CDR3 protein: CASSRTGGYTEAFF; CDR3 DNA: TGTGCCAGCAGCCGGACAGGGGGCTACACTGAAGCTTTCTTT
J gene: TRBJ2-5; D gene: -; CDR3 length: 12; clone size: many; V gene: TRBV13; CDR3 protein: CASSWTGETQYF; CDR3 DNA: TGTGCCAGCAGCTGGACCGGGGAGACCCAGTACTTC
J gene: TRBJ1-2; D gene: TRBD1; CDR3 length: 15; clone size: -; V gene: TRBV2; CDR3 protein: CASSPIGQGGRGYTF; CDR3 DNA: TGTGCCAGCAGCCCGATCGGACAGGGCGGACGTGGCTACACCTTC
J gene: TRBJ1-1; D gene: -; CDR3 length: 14; clone size: -; V gene: TRBV3-1; CDR3 protein: CASSQEMLNTEAFF; CDR3 DNA: TGTGCCAGCAGCCAAGAGATGTTGAACACTGAAGCTTTCTTT
J gene: TRBJ1-1; D gene: -; CDR3 length: 14; clone size: few; V gene: TRBV14; CDR3 protein: CASSQEAPDIRTFF; CDR3 DNA: TGTGCCAGCAGCCAAGAGGCTCCGGATATCAGGACTTTCTTT
J gene: TRBJ1-2; D gene: TRBD1; CDR3 length: 13; clone size: -; V gene: TRBV4-1; CDR3 protein: CASSHTGDRAKYF; CDR3 DNA: TGCGCCAGCAGCCACACCGGGGACAGGGCCAAATACTTC
J gene: TRBJ1-1; D gene: TRBD1; CDR3 length: 12; clone size: many; V gene: TRBV20-1; CDR3 protein: CSARGLNTEAFF; CDR3 DNA: TGCAGTGCCAGGGGGCTGAACACTGAAGCTTTCTTT
J gene: TRBJ2-3; D gene: -; CDR3 length: 12; clone size: few; V gene: TRBV2; CDR3 protein: CASSAEGDTQYF; CDR3 DNA: TGTGCCAGCAGTGCTGAGGGAGATACGCAGTATTTT
J gene: TRBJ2-1; D gene: -; CDR3 length: 13; clone size: many; V gene: TRBV28; CDR3 protein: CASRARGWGEQFF; CDR3 DNA: TGTGCCAGCAGGGCAAGGGGCTGGGGAGAGCAGTTCTTC
J gene: TRBJ1-1; D gene: -; CDR3 length: 13; clone size: few; V gene: TRBV24-1; CDR3 protein: CATSDGGGNEAFF; CDR3 DNA: TGTGCCACCAGTGACGGCGGGGGGAATGAAGCTTTCTTT
J gene: TRBJ2-3; D gene: TRBD2; CDR3 length: 17; clone size: few; V gene: TRBV6-5; CDR3 protein: CASSPRTSGVWTDTQYF; CDR3 DNA: TGTGCCAGCAGCCCCAGAACTAGCGGGGTATGGACAGATACGCAGTATTTT
J gene: TRBJ2-2; D gene: -; CDR3 length: 13; clone size: many; V gene: TRBV7-2; CDR3 protein: CASSLRRTGELFF; CDR3 DNA: TGTGCCAGCAGCTTGCGGCGCACCGGGGAGCTGTTTTTT
J gene: TRBJ2-4; D gene: -; CDR3 length: 17; clone size: few; V gene: TRBV20-1; CDR3 protein: CSAALGGTDLAKNIQYF; CDR3 DNA: TGCAGTGCTGCCCTAGGCGGGACAGACTTAGCCAAAAACATTCAGTACTTC
J gene: TRBJ2-3; D gene: TRBD1; CDR3 length: 13; clone size: -; V gene: TRBV6-4; CDR3 protein: CASGTGEADTQYF; CDR3 DNA: TGTGCCAGCGGGACAGGGGAAGCAGATACGCAGTATTTT
J gene: TRBJ2-3; D gene: -; CDR3 length: 17; clone size: -; V gene: TRBV27; CDR3 protein: CASSSWDTLSNTDTQYF; CDR3 DNA: TGTGCCAGCAGTTCCTGGGACACCCTATCTAATACAGATACGCAGTATTTT
J gene: TRBJ1-2; D gene: TRBD1; CDR3 length: 16; clone size: -; V gene: TRBV28; CDR3 protein: CASSQITGVEVRGYTF; CDR3 DNA: TGTGCCAGCAGTCAGATAACAGGGGTTGAAGTGAGGGGCTACACCTTC
J gene: TRBJ1-5; D gene: -; CDR3 length: 15; clone size: many; V gene: TRBV9; CDR3 protein: CASSRTGGGNQPQHF; CDR3 DNA: TGTGCCAGCAGCCGTACGGGAGGGGGCAATCAGCCCCAGCATTTT
J gene: TRBJ2-3; D gene: -; CDR3 length: 14; clone size: few; V gene: TRBV3-1; CDR3 protein: CASSQDGDTDTQYF; CDR3 DNA: TGTGCCAGCAGCCAAGACGGGGACACAGATACGCAGTATTTT
J gene: TRBJ2-3; D gene: TRBD2; CDR3 length: 16; clone size: many; V gene: TRBV11-2; CDR3 protein: CASSLRRDYASDTQYF; CDR3 DNA: TGTGCCAGCAGCTTACGAAGGGACTATGCATCCGATACGCAGTATTTT
J gene: TRBJ2-7; D gene: -; CDR3 length: 16; clone size: many; V gene: TRBV6-2/TRBV6-3; CDR3 protein: CASSYSSLSGPYEQYF; CDR3 DNA: TGTGCCAGCAGTTACTCGTCCCTTTCGGGTCCCTACGAGCAGTACTTC
J gene: TRBJ1-1; D gene: -; CDR3 length: 13; clone size: few; V gene: TRBV18; CDR3 protein: CASSPEGVTEAFF; CDR3 DNA: TGTGCCAGCTCCCCTGAGGGGGTCACTGAAGCTTTCTTT
J gene: TRBJ1-2; D gene: -; CDR3 length: 15; clone size: few; V gene: TRBV4-1; CDR3 protein: CASSQSDGSNYGYTF; CDR3 DNA: TGCGCCAGCAGCCAGTCAGACGGTAGTAACTATGGCTACACCTTC
J gene: TRBJ1-5; D gene: -; CDR3 length: 11; clone size: -; V gene: TRBV6-2/TRBV6-3; CDR3 protein: CASSYSQPQHF; CDR3 DNA: TGTGCCAGCAGTTACTCCCAGCCCCAGCATTTT
J gene: TRBJ2-7; D gene: TRBD1; CDR3 length: 17; clone size: -; V gene: TRBV5-1; CDR3 protein: CASSSVPLGQGSYEQYF; CDR3 DNA: TGCGCCAGCAGCTCCGTCCCTTTAGGACAGGGCTCCTACGAGCAGTACTTC
J gene: TRBJ2-1; D gene: TRBD1; CDR3 length: 15; clone size: few; V gene: TRBV6-5; CDR3 protein: CASALRDRENNEQFF; CDR3 DNA: TGTGCCAGTGCACTCCGGGACAGGGAGAACAATGAGCAGTTCTTC
J gene: TRBJ2-6; D gene: -; CDR3 length: 17; clone size: -; V gene: TRBV5-1; CDR3 protein: CASSLQDIPSGANVLTF; CDR3 DNA: TGCGCCAGCAGCTTGCAGGACATTCCTTCTGGGGCCAACGTCCTGACTTTC
J gene: TRBJ1-1; D gene: -; CDR3 length: 15; clone size: few; V gene: TRBV28; CDR3 protein: CASSLPLGVNTEAFF; CDR3 DNA: TGTGCCAGCAGTTTACCCCTGGGCGTAAACACTGAAGCTTTCTTT
J gene: TRBJ2-3; D gene: TRBD2; CDR3 length: 18; clone size: few; V gene: TRBV4-2; CDR3 protein: CASSQAIIGTTHTDTQYF; CDR3 DNA: TGTGCCAGCAGCCAAGCGATTATCGGGACTACTCACACAGATACGCAGTATTTT
J gene: TRBJ2-2; D gene: -; CDR3 length: 13; clone size: -; V gene: TRBV7-9; CDR3 protein: CASSFTSPGELFF; CDR3 DNA: TGTGCCAGCAGCTTTACATCCCCCGGGGAGCTGTTTTTT
J gene: TRBJ1-1; D gene: TRBD1; CDR3 length: 13; clone size: few; V gene: TRBV9; CDR3 protein: CASSAGTVPEAFF; CDR3 DNA: TGTGCCAGCAGCGCGGGGACAGTCCCTGAAGCTTTCTTT
J gene: TRBJ2-7; D gene: -; CDR3 length: 13; clone size: few; V gene: TRBV20-1; CDR3 protein: CSAWRRLKEEQYF; CDR3 DNA: TGCAGTGCTTGGAGGCGGTTGAAGGAAGAGCAGTACTTC
J gene: TRBJ2-7; D gene: TRBD1; CDR3 length: 16; clone size: many; V gene: TRBV5-1; CDR3 protein: CASSWKGQGKTYEQYF; CDR3 DNA: TGCGCCAGCAGCTGGAAGGGACAGGGAAAAACCTACGAGCAGTACTTC
J gene: TRBJ1-4; D gene: TRBD1; CDR3 length: 15; clone size: many; V gene: TRBV20-1; CDR3 protein: CSAHLATGPNEKLFF; CDR3 DNA: TGCAGTGCTCACCTAGCGACAGGGCCCAATGAAAAACTGTTTTTT